This record covers a single T cell receptor beta chain. Its antigen is unknown. The CDR3 has 14 amino acids. Germline CDR1 and CDR2: SGHTA and FQGNSA. Losses at the gene ends were 2 bases for V and 6 bases for J; bases not matched to a gene: 2. This sample was taken from a study of cytomegalovirus exposure and HLA in healthy donors. The PCR used 60 Vbeta and 13 Jbeta primers. Profiled with immunoSEQ multiplex PCR; TCRdb holds only in-frame clones, not every one. Altogether some 120,000 clones are present, 84% being singletons, with the ten largest covering around 3%. Study-wide findings and caveats: Researchers catalogued roughly 150 TCR beta chains as cytomegalovirus-associated.

The sample taken for sequencing was PBMCs. This receptor was identified in a woman under 30 in good health and CMV-seropositive. The chain carries TRBV7-2 and TRBJ2-2; TRBD2 matches 8 bases. The CDR3: CASSLSGGSGELFF. The CDR3 DNA follows: TGTGCCAGCAGCTTAAGCGGGGGCTCCGGGGAGCTGTTTTTT. The full variable domain, in which reference TRBV7-2 and TRBJ2-2 provide the parts outside the CDR3, is GAGVSQSPSNKVTEKGKDVELRCDPISGHTALYWYRQSLGQGLEFLIYFQGNSAPDKSGLPSDRFSAERTGGSVSTLTIQRTQQEDSAVYLCASSLSGGSGELFFGEGSRLTVL.